This T cell receptor (beta chain) originates from a study of T cells expressing NK-cell markers. One entry per CDR3 protein, without DNA, is what TCRdb gives after re-calling the 5' RACE reads. Here the sample table reports 350,000 to 400,000 distinct CDR3 sequences. This CDR3 is 14 amino acids long. CDR1 and CDR2 (germline): DFQATT, SNEGSKA (reference sequence). The chain uses TRBV20-1 and TRBJ1-3; the TRBD1 assignment by TCRdb is unverifiable without DNA. Sequenced: blood T cells: a sorted CD56 or NKG2C T cell subset, CD4+ or CD8+ T cells, or bulk PBMC T cells (not recorded which). This TCR was recovered from a woman aged 45-65 years in good health. The CDR3 loop is CSARGQPSGNTIYF.